This T cell receptor beta chain is from a study of T cells in Graves' hyperthyroidism and ophthalmopathy. TCR beta CDR3 region amplification was performed from RNA transcripts. HTBI primers were employed in a first-round RT-PCR of the TCR CDR3. TCRdb re-called the multiplex PCR reads through MiXCR, storing one row per CDR3 protein. The table includes fewer than 750,000 distinct CDR3 sequences, around 15% detected once. From germline, CDR1 is LNHDA and CDR2 SQIVND (reference sequence). The CDR3 length is 12 residues. V was pared by 7 bases and J by 8 bases, with 14 bases between. Thyroid ultrasound and orbital computed tomography, with clinical symptoms and serum thyroxine and TRAb, informed diagnoses.

The chain combines TRBV19 with TRBJ1-1; D is perhaps TRBD1 (5 bases). This TCR was recovered from a woman between 40 and 50 years old with Graves' ophthalmopathy. Sequencing was done on a sample of blood. The CDR3 DNA sequence: TGTGCCAGTACCCCCCCAGGGAGGGAAGCTTTCTTT. Its translation is CASTPPGREAFF.